A selection of T cell receptor beta chains follows, all from one sample in a study of T cell changes during pregnancy in multiple sclerosis. The protocol was immunoSEQ multiplex PCR, while the TCRdb copy is restricted to in-frame clones and leaves out a portion. This sample yields approximately 100,000 clones, of which just over 90% are seen a single time; 0.95% to 1.5% belongs to the top ten. Source: peripheral blood, taken in the second trimester of pregnancy. The source of these receptors is a female donor with multiple sclerosis, enrolled in a pregnancy study. CDR3s include the opening cysteine and the closing phenylalanine or tryptophan. A D gene is named only where the DNA matches it firmly. Size is omitted from some rows. Given values are once, few, many or a class for expanded clones.

>TRBJ2-7|TRBV5-1|.|TRBD2
TGCGCCAGCAGCCCGGGACTAGGCAGCGAGCAGTACTTC
CASSPGLGSEQYF
>TRBJ2-7|TRBV6-5|.|.
TGTGCCAGCAGCCCTACTTCCTACGAGCAGTACTTC
CASSPTSYEQYF
>TRBJ2-7|TRBV28|.|TRBD1
TGTGCCAGCAGTTTATCGGGGACAGGACTTTCCTACGAGCAGTACTTC
CASSLSGTGLSYEQYF
>TRBJ2-2|TRBV29-1|.|.
TGCAGCGTTAGGTGGGGGGTCACCGGGGAGCTGTTTTTT
CSVRWGVTGELFF
>TRBJ2-1|TRBV28|.|.
TGTGCCAGCAGTCCCAGCTCCTACAATGAGCAGTTCTTC
CASSPSSYNEQFF
>TRBJ2-4|TRBV2|.|.
TGTGCCAGCAGTCCGAGCGGGTTCAAAAACATTCAGTACTTC
CASSPSGFKNIQYF
>TRBJ1-3|TRBV6-6|.|.
TGTGCCAGCAGCTCCGGGGACATTGGAAACACCATATATTTT
CASSSGDIGNTIYF
>TRBJ1-4|TRBV5-6|.|.
TGTGCCAGCAGCTGGGGCGGGACTTATAATGAAAAACTGTTTTTT
CASSWGGTYNEKLFF
>TRBJ1-4|TRBV4-1|.|.
TGCGCCAGCAGCCACCAAGAGGGGACCGCGGGCAGGGGTAGTGAAAAACTGTTTTTT
CASSHQEGTAGRGSEKLFF
>TRBJ1-1|TRBV10-3|.|.
TGTGCCACTCTAGGCGGGTCGAAAAAAAGGAACACTGAAGCTTTCTTT
CATLGGSKKRNTEAFF
>TRBJ1-1|TRBV6-5|.|.
TGTGCCAGCAGTCCCTGGGAGGGGAGGTCTGAAGCTTTCTTT
CASSPWEGRSEAFF
>TRBJ1-2|TRBV20-1|.|.
TGCAGTGCTCCGTACTACACCTTC
CSAPYYTF
>TRBJ1-1|TRBV6-5|.|TRBD1
TGTGCCAGCAGTTACAGGGCGGTTCCAGGGGGGACTGAAGCTTTCTTT
CASSYRAVPGGTEAFF
>TRBJ1-2|TRBV19|.|.
TGTGCCAGTAGAGGGGGGGCGAACTATGGCTACACCTTC
CASRGGANYGYTF
>TRBJ2-7|TRBV5-4|.|TRBD2
TGTGCCAGCAGCGCCGGGACTAGTTCAGCCTACGAGCAGTACTTC
CASSAGTSSAYEQYF
>TRBJ2-5|TRBV2|.|.
TGTGCCAGCAAGGTGGGGCATAGTTTTGAGACCCAGTACTTC
CASKVGHSFETQYF
>TRBJ1-5|TRBV4-1|.|TRBD1
TGCGCCAGCAGCCTAGACAGGGGGCCCCATCAGCCCCAGCATTTT
CASSLDRGPHQPQHF
>TRBJ2-3|TRBV10-3|.|TRBD1
TGTGCCATCAGACCGGGACAGTCCACAGATACGCAGTATTTT
CAIRPGQSTDTQYF
>TRBJ1-3|TRBV18|.|.
TGTGCCAGCTCCCTAGGAGTCCTGAAGAGCTCTGGAAACACCATATATTTT
CASSLGVLKSSGNTIYF
>TRBJ2-5|TRBV18|once|.
TGTGCCAGCTCACCAGGGGCAGGGGAGACCCAGTACTTC
CASSPGAGETQYF